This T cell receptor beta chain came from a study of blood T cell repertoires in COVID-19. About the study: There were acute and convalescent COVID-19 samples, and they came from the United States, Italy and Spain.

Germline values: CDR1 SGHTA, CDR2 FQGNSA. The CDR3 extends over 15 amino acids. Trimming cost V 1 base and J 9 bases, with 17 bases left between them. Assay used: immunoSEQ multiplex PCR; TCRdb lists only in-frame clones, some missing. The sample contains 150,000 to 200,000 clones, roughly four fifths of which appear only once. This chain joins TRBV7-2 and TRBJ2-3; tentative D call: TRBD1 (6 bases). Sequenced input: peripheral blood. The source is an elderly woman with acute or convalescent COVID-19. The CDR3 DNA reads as TGTGCCAGCAGCTTAGGGGGCCCCACAGGGTCAACGCAGTATTTT. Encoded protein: CASSLGGPTGSTQYF. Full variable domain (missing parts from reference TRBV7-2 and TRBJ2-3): GAGVSQSPSNKVTEKGKDVELRCDPISGHTALYWYRQSLGQGLEFLIYFQGNSAPDKSGLPSDRFSAERTGGSVSTLTIQRTQQEDSAVYLCASSLGGPTGSTQYFGPGTRLTVL.